This T cell receptor (beta chain) was observed in a study of blood T cell repertoires in COVID-19. Study-wide context: COVID-19 samples from acute and convalescent phases originated in the United States, Italy and Spain. Sources were T cells, B-cell-depleted T cells, or PBMCs; the material itself was cDNA or gDNA.

Methods used by the authors: Scientists estimated how many nucleated cells there were by amplifying reference gene primers. This table comes from immunoSEQ multiplex PCR, and its TCRdb copy is limited to in-frame clones, with some not included. The V and J calls and clone size were taken over from that table, and D and trimming were inferred from the DNA. The data contain around 290,000 clones, 70% to 90% of them singletons. Germline CDR1 reads MNHNY; CDR2 reads SVGAGI (reference sequence). CDR3 size: 13 residues. The ends were cut back, 6 bases at V and 6 bases at J, with 11 bases in the middle. The chain carries TRBV6-6 and TRBJ2-2, with a weak D call TRBD2 (6 bases). The TCR sequence derives from a woman in her 50s who had recovered from COVID-19. Sequencing was done on a sample of peripheral blood. CDR3 DNA: TGTGCCAGCAGAAAACGGGACTCCGGGGAGCTGTTTTTT. It is translated as CASRKRDSGELFF.